The 10 T cell receptor beta chains presented below share a single source sample, sequenced in a study of radiation and T cells in renal cell carcinoma. Data came from immunoSEQ multiplex PCR; TCRdb stores just in-frame clones and leaves some out. The sample records about 140,000 clones, around four fifths being singletons. The time point: baseline pretreatment blood. Indicated treatment: 15 Gy SBRT to primary tumor, nephrectomy 4 weeks later. The sample here was blood, taken from a patient whose treatment included radiotherapy and nephrectomy. These TCRs come from a woman aged 50 to 60 with renal cell carcinoma.

The V call is TRBV30, the J call TRBJ2-1; D is possibly TRBD2 (6 bases). Per the germline V gene, CDR1 is GTSNPN and CDR2 is SVGIG (reference sequence). V was cut by 3 bases and J by 8 bases, with 14 bases left in between. The CDR3 totals 13 residues. In nucleotides, the CDR3 is TGTGCCTGGAGCACCGGGAGAGCATATGAGCAGTTCTTC. Protein: CAWSTGRAYEQFF. Variable domain in full (rest from reference TRBV30 and TRBJ2-1): SQTIHQWPATLVQPVGSPLSLECTVEGTSNPNLYWYRQAAGRGLQLLFYSVGIGQISSEVPQNLSASRPQDRQFILSSKKLLLSDSGFYLCAWSTGRAYEQFFGPGTRLTVL.

The chain joins TRBV19 to TRBJ2-1; D remains ambiguous. Deletions cut 3 bases from V and 8 bases from J, with 14 bases between. The CDR3 is 14 residues long. From germline, CDR1 is LNHDA and CDR2 SQIVND (reference sequence). Written as DNA, the CDR3 is TGTGCCAGTAGTATCGGGCCAGTGGGCGATGAGCAGTTCTTC. Translated: CASSIGPVGDEQFF.

The V and J genes are TRBV27 and TRBJ2-7; perhaps TRBD1 as D (5 bases). V lost 8 bases to trimming and J lost 1 base, with 12 bases between them. The CDR3 has 13 amino acids. Germline V gives CDR1 MNHEY, CDR2 SMNVEV (reference sequence). DNA for the CDR3: TGTGCCAGCGCTAGACAGCATTCCTACGAGCAGTACTTC. Translation: CASARQHSYEQYF.

The J gene is TRBJ2-5, the V gene TRBV5-4; 15 nucleotides agree with TRBD2. Germline V CDR1 and CDR2: SGHNT, YYREEE (reference sequence). The V segment lost 3 bases and the J segment 2 bases; nucleotides outside the gene matches: 14. The CDR3 covers 20 residues. CDR3 nucleotides: TGTGCCAGCAGCTGGACCGGACTAGCGGGAGGGGGGGCGACACAAGAGACCCAGTACTTC. It yields the protein CASSWTGLAGGGATQETQYF.

CDR3 region: CASSLDTGNYEQYF. The CDR3 DNA reads TGCGCCAGCAGCTTGGATACAGGGAACTACGAGCAGTACTTC. The rearrangement links TRBV5-1 to TRBJ2-7, with D possibly matching TRBD1 (6 bases). The CDR3 consists of 14 residues. The germline V gene has CDR1 SGHRS and CDR2 YFSETQ. Between the trimmed V and J ends, which lost 0 bases and 3 bases, there was a span of 10 bases.

CDR3 in amino acids: CASSATGGYQETQYF. The DNA of the CDR3 is TGTGCCAGCAGCGCGACGGGGGGGTACCAAGAGACCCAGTACTTC. V and J are TRBV7-2 and TRBJ2-5, with 8 bases fitting TRBD2. CDR1 SGHTA and CDR2 FQGNSA come from the germline V gene. The CDR3 runs to 15 residues. The J segment lost 0 bases and the V segment lost 5 bases, leaving 5 bases of the junction unmatched.

V and J are TRBV7-6 and TRBJ2-7, with TRBD1 as a possible D gene (6 bases). V was cut by 3 bases and J by 6 bases, with 12 bases left in between. This CDR3 is 13 amino acids long. Germline V gene data show CDR1 as SGHVS and CDR2 as FNYEAQ. CDR3 sequence: CASSFTGKGEQYF. In DNA form, the CDR3 reads TGTGCCAGCAGCTTCACAGGGAAAGGCGAGCAGTACTTC.

The chain employs TRBV7-8 and TRBJ2-1; the match to TRBD2 covers 10 bases. The V gene end was trimmed by 7 bases and the J gene end by 6 bases; junction bases not matched to a gene: 9. Per the germline V gene, CDR1 is SGHVS and CDR2 is FQNEAQ. CDR3 size: 15 residues. The CDR3 loop reads CASTASGGATNEQFF. CDR3 coding DNA: TGTGCCAGCACCGCGAGCGGGGGGGCCACCAATGAGCAGTTCTTC.

This clone was seen only once. The chain combines TRBV30 with TRBJ1-6; 7 bases agree with TRBD1. The length of the CDR3 is 14 residues. The germline V gene has CDR1 GTSNPN and CDR2 SVGIG (reference sequence). Losses at the gene ends were 8 bases for V and 8 bases for J; bases not matched to a gene: 12. The CDR3 DNA reads TGTGCCCTGATTCAGGGGACAGTCGATTCACCCCTCCACTTT. Protein product: CALIQGTVDSPLHF.

The rearrangement uses TRBV30 and TRBJ2-7; 7 nucleotides match TRBD2. Germline loops: CDR1 GTSNPN, CDR2 SVGIG (reference sequence). This CDR3 region has 12 residues. V shed 3 bases, J shed 3 bases, and the junction held 2 bases outside the gene matches. CDR3: CAWRGGFYEQYF. In nucleotides, the CDR3 is TGTGCCTGGAGGGGGGGGTTCTACGAGCAGTACTTC. The variable domain in full, completed from reference TRBV30 and TRBJ2-7, reads SQTIHQWPATLVQPVGSPLSLECTVEGTSNPNLYWYRQAAGRGLQLLFYSVGIGQISSEVPQNLSASRPQDRQFILSSKKLLLSDSGFYLCAWRGGFYEQYFGPGTRLTVT.